This T cell receptor (beta chain) was obtained from a study of control samples from healthy donors and cancer patients. The CDR3 is made up of 16 amino acids. Germline CDR1 reads LGHNA; CDR2 reads YNFKEQ. V lost 1 base to trimming and J lost 6 bases; unmatched junction nucleotides: 9. This table comes from immunoSEQ multiplex PCR, and its TCRdb copy is limited to in-frame clones, with some not included. Here the sample spans tens of thousands of clones, 89% being singletons. This chain uses TRBV4-2 with TRBJ2-7; the match to TRBD1 covers 10 bases. Specimen: blood. The origin of this receptor is a man between 45 and 60 years old in good health. This CDR3 reads CASSQAYRDRGGEQYF. The DNA for the CDR3 is TGTGCCAGCAGCCAAGCTTACCGGGACAGGGGAGGCGAGCAGTACTTC.